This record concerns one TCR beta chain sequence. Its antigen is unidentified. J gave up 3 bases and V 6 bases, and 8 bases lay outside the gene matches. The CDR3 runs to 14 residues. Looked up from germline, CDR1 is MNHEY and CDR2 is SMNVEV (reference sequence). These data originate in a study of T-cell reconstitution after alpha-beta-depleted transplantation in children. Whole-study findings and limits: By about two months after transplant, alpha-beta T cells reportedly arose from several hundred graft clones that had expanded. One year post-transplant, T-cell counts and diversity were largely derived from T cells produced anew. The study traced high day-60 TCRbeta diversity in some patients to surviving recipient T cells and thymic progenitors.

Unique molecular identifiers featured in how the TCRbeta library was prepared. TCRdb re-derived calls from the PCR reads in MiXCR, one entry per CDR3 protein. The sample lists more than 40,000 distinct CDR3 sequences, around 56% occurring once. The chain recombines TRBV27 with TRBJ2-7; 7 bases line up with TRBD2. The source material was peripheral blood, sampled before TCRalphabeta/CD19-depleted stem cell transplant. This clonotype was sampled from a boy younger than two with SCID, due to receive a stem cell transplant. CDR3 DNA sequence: TGTGCCAGCAGCCGTCGGGGGGAAAGCTACGAGCAGTACTTC. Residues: CASSRRGESYEQYF.